This passage covers 5 T cell receptor beta chains from one sample sequenced in a study of cytomegalovirus exposure and HLA in healthy donors. It was with 60 Vbeta and 13 Jbeta primers that the PCR ran. The repertoire was sequenced with immunoSEQ multiplex PCR; TCRdb's copy has only in-frame clones and lacks some. The listing contains about 150,000 clones. The sample comprised PBMCs. The source is a man younger than 40 in good health and CMV-seronegative.

CDR3: CASSGTVNQPQHF. Written as DNA, the CDR3 is TGTGCCAGCAGTGGGACAGTCAATCAGCCCCAGCATTTT. V gene TRBV28 combines with J gene TRBJ1-5; the match to TRBD1 covers 7 bases. The V gene's germline CDR1 is MDHEN and CDR2 SYDVKM. J was trimmed by 3 bases and V by 5 bases; bases with no gene match: 1. The length of the CDR3 is 13 residues.

The J gene is TRBJ1-5, the V gene TRBV9; D may be TRBD1 (5 bases). The CDR3 sequence is 14 residues long. Germline loops: CDR1 SGDLS, CDR2 YYNGEE. Trimming left V 0 bases short and J 2 bases short, with 6 bases between. The CDR3 reads CASSVGGGNQPQHF. CDR3 nucleotide sequence: TGTGCCAGCAGCGTAGGGGGGGGCAATCAGCCCCAGCATTTT.

The genes are TRBV7-2 and TRBJ1-2, with TRBD1 matching over 10 bases. Germline CDR1 reads SGHTA; CDR2 reads FQGNSA. The CDR3 covers 16 residues. V was pared by 1 base and J by 5 bases, with 7 bases of the junction left unmatched. The CDR3: CASSLVGTGVGYGYTF. DNA for the CDR3: TGTGCCAGCAGCTTAGTGGGGACAGGGGTTGGGTATGGCTACACCTTC.

V gene TRBV7-9 combines with J gene TRBJ1-3, with unresolved D. Germline V CDR1 and CDR2: SEHNR, FQNEAQ (reference sequence). V lost 5 bases to trimming and J lost 1 base, with 6 bases between them. The CDR3 sequence is 13 residues long. The chain's CDR3 is CASSQDSGNTIYF. CDR3 DNA sequence: TGTGCCAGCAGCCAGGATTCTGGAAACACCATATATTTT.

The DNA of the CDR3 is TGTGCCATCACCGGACAGGGGAGGGATGGCTACACCTTC. It codes for CAITGQGRDGYTF. The V call is TRBV10-3, the J call TRBJ1-2; 9 nucleotides align to TRBD1. Germline trimming cut 7 bases from V and 6 bases from J; bases unmatched to any gene: 6. CDR3 size: 13 residues. Germline CDR1 reads ENHRY; CDR2 reads SYGVKD.